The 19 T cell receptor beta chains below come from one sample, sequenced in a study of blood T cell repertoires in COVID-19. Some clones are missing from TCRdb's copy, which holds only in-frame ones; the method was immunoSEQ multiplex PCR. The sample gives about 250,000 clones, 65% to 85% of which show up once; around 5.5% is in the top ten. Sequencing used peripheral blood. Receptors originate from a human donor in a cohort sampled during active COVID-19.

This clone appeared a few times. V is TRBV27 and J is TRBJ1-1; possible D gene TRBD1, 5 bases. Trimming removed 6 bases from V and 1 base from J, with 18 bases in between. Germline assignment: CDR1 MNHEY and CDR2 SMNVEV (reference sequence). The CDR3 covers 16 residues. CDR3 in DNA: TGTGCCAGCAGCCAGAACTCCGACAGAGGGAACACTGAAGCTTTCTTT. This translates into CASSQNSDRGNTEAFF.

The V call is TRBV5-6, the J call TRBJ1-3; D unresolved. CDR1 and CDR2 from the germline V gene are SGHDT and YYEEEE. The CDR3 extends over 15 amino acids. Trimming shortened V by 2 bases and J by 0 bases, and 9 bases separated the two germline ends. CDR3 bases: TGTGCCAGCAGCTTAGCAGCGGTCTCTGGAAACACCATATATTTT. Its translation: CASSLAAVSGNTIYF.

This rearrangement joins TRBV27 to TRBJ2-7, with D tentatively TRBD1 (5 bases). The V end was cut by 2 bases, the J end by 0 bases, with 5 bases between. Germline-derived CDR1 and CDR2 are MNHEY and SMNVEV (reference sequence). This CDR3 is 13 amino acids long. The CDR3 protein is CASSLGASYEQYF. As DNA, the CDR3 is TGTGCCAGCAGTTTAGGGGCCTCCTACGAGCAGTACTTC.

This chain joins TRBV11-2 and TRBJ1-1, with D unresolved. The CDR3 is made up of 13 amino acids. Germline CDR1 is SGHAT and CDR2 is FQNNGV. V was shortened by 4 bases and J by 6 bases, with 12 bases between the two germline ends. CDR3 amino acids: CASSSSRAAEAFF. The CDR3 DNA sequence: TGTGCCAGCAGCTCCTCGAGGGCGGCTGAAGCTTTCTTT.

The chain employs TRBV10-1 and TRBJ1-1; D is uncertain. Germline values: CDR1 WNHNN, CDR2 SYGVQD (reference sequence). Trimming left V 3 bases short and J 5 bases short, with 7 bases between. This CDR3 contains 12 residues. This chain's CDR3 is CASSDSQTEAFF. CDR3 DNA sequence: TGCGCCAGCAGTGACTCTCAGACTGAAGCTTTCTTT.

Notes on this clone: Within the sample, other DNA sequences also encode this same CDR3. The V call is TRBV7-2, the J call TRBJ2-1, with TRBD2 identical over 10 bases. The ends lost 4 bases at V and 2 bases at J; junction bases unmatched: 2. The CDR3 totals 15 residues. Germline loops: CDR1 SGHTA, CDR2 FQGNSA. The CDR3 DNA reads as TGTGCCAGCAGCTCAAGCGGGAGGGCCTACAATGAGCAGTTCTTC. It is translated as CASSSSGRAYNEQFF.

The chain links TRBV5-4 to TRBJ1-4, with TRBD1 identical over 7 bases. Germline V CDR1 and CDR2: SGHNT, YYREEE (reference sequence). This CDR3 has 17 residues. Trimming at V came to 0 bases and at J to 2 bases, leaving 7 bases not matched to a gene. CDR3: CASSLGTGLLTNEKLFF. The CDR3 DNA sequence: TGTGCCAGCAGCTTGGGGACAGGACTACTGACTAATGAAAAACTGTTTTTT.

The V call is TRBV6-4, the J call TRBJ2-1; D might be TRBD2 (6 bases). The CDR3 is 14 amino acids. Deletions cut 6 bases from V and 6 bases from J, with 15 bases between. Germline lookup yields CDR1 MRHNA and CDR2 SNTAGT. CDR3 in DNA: TGTGCCAGCAGCGAATGGGACTTCCGCAATGAGCAGTTCTTC. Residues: CASSEWDFRNEQFF.

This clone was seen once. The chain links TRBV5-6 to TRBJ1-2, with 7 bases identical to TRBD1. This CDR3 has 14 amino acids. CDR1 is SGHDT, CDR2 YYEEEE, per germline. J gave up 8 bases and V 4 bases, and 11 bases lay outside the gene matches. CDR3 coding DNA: TGTGCCAGCAGCGCGACGGGGACAGCGGCCGGCTACACCTTC. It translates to CASSATGTAAGYTF.

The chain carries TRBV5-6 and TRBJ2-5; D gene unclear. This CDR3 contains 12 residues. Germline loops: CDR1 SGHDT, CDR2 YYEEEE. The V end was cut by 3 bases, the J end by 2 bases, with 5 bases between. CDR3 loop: CASSSQQETQYF. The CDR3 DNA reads TGTGCCAGCAGCTCACAACAAGAGACCCAGTACTTC. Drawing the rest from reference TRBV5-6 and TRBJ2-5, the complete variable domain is DAGVTQSPTHLIKTRGQQVTLRCSPKSGHDTVSWYQQALGQGPQFIFQYYEEEERQRGNFPDRFSGHQFPNYSSELNVNALLLGDSALYLCASSSQQETQYFGPGTRLLVL.

The CDR3 loop is CAWSELANQPQHF. CDR3 bases: TGTGCCTGGAGTGAATTAGCGAATCAGCCCCAGCATTTT. This chain links TRBV30 with TRBJ1-5; D gene ambiguous. V dropped 1 base and J dropped 4 bases, with 8 bases sitting between them. Germline lookup yields CDR1 GTSNPN and CDR2 SVGIG (reference sequence). The CDR3 is 13 residues long.

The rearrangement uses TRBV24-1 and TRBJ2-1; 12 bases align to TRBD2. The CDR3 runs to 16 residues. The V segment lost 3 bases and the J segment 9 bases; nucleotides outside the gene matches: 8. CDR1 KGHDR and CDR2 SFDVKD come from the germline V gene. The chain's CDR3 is CATSDTGTSGSGEQFF. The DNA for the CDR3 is TGTGCCACCAGTGATACCGGGACTAGCGGGTCTGGTGAGCAGTTCTTC.

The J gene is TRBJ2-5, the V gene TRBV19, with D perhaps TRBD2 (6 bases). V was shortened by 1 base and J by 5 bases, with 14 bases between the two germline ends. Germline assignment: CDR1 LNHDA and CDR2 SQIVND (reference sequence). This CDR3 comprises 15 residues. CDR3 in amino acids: CASSIGRREVETQYF. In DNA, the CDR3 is TGTGCCAGTAGTATAGGGCGCAGGGAGGTTGAGACCCAGTACTTC.

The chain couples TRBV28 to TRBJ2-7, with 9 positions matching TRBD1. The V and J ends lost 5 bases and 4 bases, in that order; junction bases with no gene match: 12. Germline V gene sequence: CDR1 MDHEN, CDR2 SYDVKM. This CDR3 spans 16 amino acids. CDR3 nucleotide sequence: TGTGCCAGCAGTATCCCGGACAGGGGAACTCGGTACGAGCAGTACTTC. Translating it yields CASSIPDRGTRYEQYF.

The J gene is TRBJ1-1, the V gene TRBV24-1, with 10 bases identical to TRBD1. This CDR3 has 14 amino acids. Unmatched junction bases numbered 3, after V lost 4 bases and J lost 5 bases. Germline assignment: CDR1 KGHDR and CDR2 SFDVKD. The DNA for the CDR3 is TGTGCCACCAGTGACCGGACAGGGGGGACTGAAGCTTTCTTT. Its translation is CATSDRTGGTEAFF.

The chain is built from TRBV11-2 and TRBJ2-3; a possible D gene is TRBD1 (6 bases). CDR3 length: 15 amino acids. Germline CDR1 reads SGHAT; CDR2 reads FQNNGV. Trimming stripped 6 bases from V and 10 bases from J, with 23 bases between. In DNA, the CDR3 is TGTGCCAGCAGATCAGGGGCGGAAAGCCCGAATTCGCAGTATTTT. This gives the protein CASRSGAESPNSQYF.

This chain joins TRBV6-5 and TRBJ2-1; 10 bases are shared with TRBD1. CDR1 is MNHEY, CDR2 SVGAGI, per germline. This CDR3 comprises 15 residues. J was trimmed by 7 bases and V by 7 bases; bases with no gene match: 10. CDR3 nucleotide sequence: TGTGCCAGCACTAAGACCGGGACAGGGGTGAATGAGCAGTTCTTC. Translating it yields CASTKTGTGVNEQFF.

The CDR3 bases are TGTGCCGGTCCCTCAGGGACAGGGAAGCCAGATACGCAGTATTTT. Encoded protein: CAGPSGTGKPDTQYF. This chain joins TRBV12-1 and TRBJ2-3; no DNA check was done on the table's D call, TRBD1. TRBV12-1 is noted as a pseudogene. CDR3 size: 15 residues.

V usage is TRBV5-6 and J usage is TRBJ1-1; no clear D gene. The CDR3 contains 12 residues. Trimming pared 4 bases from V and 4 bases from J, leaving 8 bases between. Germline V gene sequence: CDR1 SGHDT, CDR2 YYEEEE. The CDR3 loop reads CASSRSGTEAFF. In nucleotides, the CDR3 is TGTGCCAGCAGCCGGAGCGGCACTGAAGCTTTCTTT.